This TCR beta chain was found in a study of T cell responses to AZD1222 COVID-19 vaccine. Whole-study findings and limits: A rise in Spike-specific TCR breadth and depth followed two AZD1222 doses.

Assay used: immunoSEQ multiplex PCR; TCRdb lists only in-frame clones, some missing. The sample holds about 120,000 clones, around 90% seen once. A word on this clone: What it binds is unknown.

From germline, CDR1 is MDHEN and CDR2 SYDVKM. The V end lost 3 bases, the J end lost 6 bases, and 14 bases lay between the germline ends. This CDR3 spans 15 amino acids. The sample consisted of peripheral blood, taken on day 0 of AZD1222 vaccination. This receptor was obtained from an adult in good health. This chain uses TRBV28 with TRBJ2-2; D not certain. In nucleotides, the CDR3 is TGTGCCAGCAGTTTCCGCGTCCTGCGTGCCGGGGAGCTGTTTTTT. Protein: CASSFRVLRAGELFF.